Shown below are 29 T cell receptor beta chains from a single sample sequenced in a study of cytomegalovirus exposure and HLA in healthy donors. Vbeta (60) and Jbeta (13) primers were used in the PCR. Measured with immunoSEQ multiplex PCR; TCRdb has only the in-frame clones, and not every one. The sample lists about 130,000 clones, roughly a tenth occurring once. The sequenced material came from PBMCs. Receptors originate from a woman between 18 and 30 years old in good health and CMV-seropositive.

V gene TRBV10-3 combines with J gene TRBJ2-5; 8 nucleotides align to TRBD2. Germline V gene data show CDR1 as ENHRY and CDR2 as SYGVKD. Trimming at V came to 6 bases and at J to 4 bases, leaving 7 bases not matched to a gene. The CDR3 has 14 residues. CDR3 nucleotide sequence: TGTGCCATCAGGCCGGGACTAGGGGGAGAGACCCAGTACTTC. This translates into CAIRPGLGGETQYF.

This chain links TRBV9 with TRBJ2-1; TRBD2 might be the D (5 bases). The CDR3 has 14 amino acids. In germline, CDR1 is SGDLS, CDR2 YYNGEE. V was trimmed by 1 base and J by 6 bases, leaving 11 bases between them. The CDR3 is CASSVIGLSNEQFF. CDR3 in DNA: TGTGCCAGCAGCGTAATCGGACTTTCCAATGAGCAGTTCTTC.

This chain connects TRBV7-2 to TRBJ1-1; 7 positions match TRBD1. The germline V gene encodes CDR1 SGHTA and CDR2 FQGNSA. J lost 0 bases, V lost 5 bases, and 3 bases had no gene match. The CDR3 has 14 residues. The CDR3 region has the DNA TGTGCCAGCAGCACGACAGGGTTGAACACTGAAGCTTTCTTT. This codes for CASSTTGLNTEAFF.

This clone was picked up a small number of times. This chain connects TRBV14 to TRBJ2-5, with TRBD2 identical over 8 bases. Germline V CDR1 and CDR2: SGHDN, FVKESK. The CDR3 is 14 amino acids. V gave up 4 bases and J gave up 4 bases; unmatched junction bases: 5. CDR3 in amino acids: CASSPLAGLETQYF. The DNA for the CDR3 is TGTGCCAGCAGCCCTTTAGCGGGATTAGAGACCCAGTACTTC.

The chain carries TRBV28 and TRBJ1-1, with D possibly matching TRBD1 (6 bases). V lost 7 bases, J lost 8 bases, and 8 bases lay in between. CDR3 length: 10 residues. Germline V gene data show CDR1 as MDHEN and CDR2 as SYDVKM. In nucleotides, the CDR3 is TGTGCCAGCACGAGGGGGGAAGCTTTCTTT. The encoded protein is CASTRGEAFF.

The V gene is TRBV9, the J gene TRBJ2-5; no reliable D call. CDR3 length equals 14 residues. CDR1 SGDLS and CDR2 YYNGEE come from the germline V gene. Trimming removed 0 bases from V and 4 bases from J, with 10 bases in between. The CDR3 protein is CASSVAATGETQYF. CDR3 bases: TGTGCCAGCAGCGTAGCTGCGACGGGAGAGACCCAGTACTTC.

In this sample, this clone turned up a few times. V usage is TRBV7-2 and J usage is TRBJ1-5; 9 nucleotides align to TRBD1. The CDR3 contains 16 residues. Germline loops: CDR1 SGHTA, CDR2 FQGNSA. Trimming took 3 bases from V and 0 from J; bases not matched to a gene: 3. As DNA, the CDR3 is TGTGCCAGCAGCTTCGGACAGGGGAATAGCAATCAGCCCCAGCATTTT. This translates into CASSFGQGNSNQPQHF.

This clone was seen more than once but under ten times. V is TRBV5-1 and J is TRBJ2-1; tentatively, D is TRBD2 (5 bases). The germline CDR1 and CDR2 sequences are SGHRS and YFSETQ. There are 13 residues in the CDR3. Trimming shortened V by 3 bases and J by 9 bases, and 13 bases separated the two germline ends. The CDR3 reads CASSYNLGSEQFF. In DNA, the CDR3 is TGCGCCAGCAGCTACAACTTGGGGAGTGAGCAGTTCTTC.

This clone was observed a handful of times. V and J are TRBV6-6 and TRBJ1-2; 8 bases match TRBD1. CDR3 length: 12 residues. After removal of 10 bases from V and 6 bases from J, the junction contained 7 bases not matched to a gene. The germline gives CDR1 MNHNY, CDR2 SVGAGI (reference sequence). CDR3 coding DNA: TGTGCCACCACGGACAGGGCGAATGGCTACACCTTC. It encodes CATTDRANGYTF.

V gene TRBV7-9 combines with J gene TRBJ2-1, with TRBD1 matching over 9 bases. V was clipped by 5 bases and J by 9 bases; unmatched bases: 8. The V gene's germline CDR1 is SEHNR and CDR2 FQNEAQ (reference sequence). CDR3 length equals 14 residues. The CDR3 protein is CASSPGTGLIEQFF. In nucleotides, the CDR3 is TGTGCCAGCAGCCCCGGGACAGGGTTAATTGAGCAGTTCTTC.

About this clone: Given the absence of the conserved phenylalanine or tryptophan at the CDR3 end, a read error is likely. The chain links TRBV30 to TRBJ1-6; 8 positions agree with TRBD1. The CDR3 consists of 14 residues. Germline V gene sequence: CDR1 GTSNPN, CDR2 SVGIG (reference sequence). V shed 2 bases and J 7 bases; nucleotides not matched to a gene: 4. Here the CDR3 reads CAWSLGQENSPLHV. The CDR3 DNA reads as TGTGCCTGGAGTCTGGGACAGGAGAATTCACCCCTCCACGTT.

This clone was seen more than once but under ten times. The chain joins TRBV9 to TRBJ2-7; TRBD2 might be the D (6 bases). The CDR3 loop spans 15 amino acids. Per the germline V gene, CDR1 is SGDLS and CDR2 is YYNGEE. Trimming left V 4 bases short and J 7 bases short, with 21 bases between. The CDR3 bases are TGTGCCAGCAGCAGACAAGGAGGGGCGACGGGTGAGCAGTACTTC. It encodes CASSRQGGATGEQYF.

CDR3 protein: CASSQDEVRRGIQYF. DNA of the CDR3: TGTGCCAGCAGCCAAGACGAGGTCCGAAGGGGCATTCAGTACTTC. V usage is TRBV4-2 and J usage is TRBJ2-4; TRBD1 might be the D (5 bases). V gave up 0 bases and J gave up 9 bases, with 15 bases separating them. CDR3 length: 15 amino acids. From germline, CDR1 is LGHNA and CDR2 YNFKEQ.

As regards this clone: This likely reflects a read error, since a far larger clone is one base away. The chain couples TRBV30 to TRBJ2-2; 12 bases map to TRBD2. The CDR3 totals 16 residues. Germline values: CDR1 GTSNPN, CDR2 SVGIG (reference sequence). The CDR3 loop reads CAWRDRLAGDTGDLFF. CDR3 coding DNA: TGTGCCTGGAGGGACAGACTAGCGGGAGACACCGGGGATCTGTTTTTT.

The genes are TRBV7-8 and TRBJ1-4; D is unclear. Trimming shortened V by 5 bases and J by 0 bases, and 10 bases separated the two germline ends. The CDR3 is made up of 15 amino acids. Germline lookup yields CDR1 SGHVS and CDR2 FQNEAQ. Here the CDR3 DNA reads TGTGCCAGCAGCCCTTCGAGCGCAACTAATGAAAAACTGTTTTTT. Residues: CASSPSSATNEKLFF.

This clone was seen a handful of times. CDR3 sequence (DNA): TGTGCCTGGAGAAAACAGGGGGCCGGGGAGCTGTTTTTT. Its protein is CAWRKQGAGELFF. This chain uses TRBV30 with TRBJ2-2; 8 bases line up with TRBD1. This CDR3 contains 13 residues. The germline gives CDR1 GTSNPN, CDR2 SVGIG (reference sequence). Trimming cost V 3 bases and J 6 bases; bases outside gene matches: 3. Drawing the rest from reference TRBV30 and TRBJ2-2, the complete variable domain is SQTIHQWPATLVQPVGSPLSLECTVEGTSNPNLYWYRQAAGRGLQLLFYSVGIGQISSEVPQNLSASRPQDRQFILSSKKLLLSDSGFYLCAWRKQGAGELFFGEGSRLTVL.

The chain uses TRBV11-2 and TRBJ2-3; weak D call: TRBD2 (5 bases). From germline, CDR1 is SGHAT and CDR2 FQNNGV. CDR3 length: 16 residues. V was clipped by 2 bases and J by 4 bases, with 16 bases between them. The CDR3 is CASSLKREPGADTQYF. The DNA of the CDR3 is TGTGCCAGCAGCTTAAAGAGGGAACCTGGCGCAGATACGCAGTATTTT. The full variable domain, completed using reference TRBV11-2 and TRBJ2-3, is EAGVAQSPRYKIIEKRQSVAFWCNPISGHATLYWYQQILGQGPKLLIQFQNNGVVDDSQLPKDRFSAERLKGVDSTLKIQPAKLEDSAVYLCASSLKREPGADTQYFGPGTRLTVL.

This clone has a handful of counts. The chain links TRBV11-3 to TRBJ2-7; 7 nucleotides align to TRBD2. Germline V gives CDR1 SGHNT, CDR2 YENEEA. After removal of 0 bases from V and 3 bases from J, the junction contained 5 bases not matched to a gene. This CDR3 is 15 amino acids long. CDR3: CASSLDYAGDYEQYF. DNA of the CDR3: TGTGCCAGCAGCTTAGATTATGCGGGAGACTACGAGCAGTACTTC.

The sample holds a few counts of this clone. CDR3 bases: TGCGCCAGCAGCTTGGCTCTTGGGGAGGGGCCTGGCTACACCTTC. This gives the protein CASSLALGEGPGYTF. This chain connects TRBV5-1 to TRBJ1-2; tentative D call: TRBD1 (5 bases). There are 15 residues in the CDR3. Germline CDR1 reads SGHRS; CDR2 reads YFSETQ. The V end lost 0 bases, the J end lost 7 bases, and 16 bases lay between the germline ends.

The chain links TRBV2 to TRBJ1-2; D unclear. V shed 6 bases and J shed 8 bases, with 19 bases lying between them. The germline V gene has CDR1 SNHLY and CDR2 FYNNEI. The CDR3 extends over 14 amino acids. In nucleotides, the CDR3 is TGTGCCAGCAGAGTAGACGGAGCCGGTGGGGGCTACACCTTC. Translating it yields CASRVDGAGGGYTF. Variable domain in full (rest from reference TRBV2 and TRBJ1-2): EPEVTQTPSHQVTQMGQEVILRCVPISNHLYFYWYRQILGQKVEFLVSFYNNEISEKSEIFDDQFSVERPDGSNFTLKIRSTKLEDSAMYFCASRVDGAGGGYTFGSGTRLTVV.

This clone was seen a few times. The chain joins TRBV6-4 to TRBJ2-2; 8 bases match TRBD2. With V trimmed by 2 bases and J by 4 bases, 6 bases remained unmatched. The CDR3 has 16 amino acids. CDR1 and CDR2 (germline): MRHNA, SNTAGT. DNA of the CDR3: TGTGCCAGCAGTGACGTGGCGGGAGGTACCACCGGGGAGCTGTTTTTT. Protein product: CASSDVAGGTTGELFF.

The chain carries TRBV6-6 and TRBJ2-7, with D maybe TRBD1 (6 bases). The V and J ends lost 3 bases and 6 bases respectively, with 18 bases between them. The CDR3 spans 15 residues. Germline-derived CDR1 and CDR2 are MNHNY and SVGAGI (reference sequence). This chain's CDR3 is CASSYDRPGAGEQYF. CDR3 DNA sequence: TGTGCCAGCAGTTATGATCGCCCAGGGGCGGGCGAGCAGTACTTC.

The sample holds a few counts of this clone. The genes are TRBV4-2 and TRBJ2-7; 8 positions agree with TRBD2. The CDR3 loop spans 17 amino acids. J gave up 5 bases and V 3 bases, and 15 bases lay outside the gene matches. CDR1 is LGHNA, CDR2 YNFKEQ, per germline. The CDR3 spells CASSHAPTQREFNEQYF. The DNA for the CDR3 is TGTGCCAGCAGCCATGCCCCTACGCAGCGGGAGTTCAACGAGCAGTACTTC.

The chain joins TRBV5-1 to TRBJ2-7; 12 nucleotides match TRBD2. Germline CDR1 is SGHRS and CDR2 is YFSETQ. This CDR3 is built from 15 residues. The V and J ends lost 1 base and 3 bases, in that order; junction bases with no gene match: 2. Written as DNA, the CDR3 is TGCGCCAGCAGCTTGACGACTAGCGGGAGCTACGAGCAGTACTTC. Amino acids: CASSLTTSGSYEQYF.

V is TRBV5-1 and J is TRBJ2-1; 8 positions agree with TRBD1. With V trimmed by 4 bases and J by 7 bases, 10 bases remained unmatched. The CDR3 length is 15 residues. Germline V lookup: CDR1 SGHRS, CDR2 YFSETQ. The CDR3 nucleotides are TGCGCCAGCAGCCCACTAGGACAGGGTGTGAATGAGCAGTTCTTC. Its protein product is CASSPLGQGVNEQFF.

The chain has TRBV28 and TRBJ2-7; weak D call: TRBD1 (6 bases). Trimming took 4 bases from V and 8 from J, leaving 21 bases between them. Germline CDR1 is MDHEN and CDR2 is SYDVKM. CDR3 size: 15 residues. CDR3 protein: CASSSHGTPHTKQYF. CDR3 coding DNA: TGTGCCAGCAGTTCCCACGGGACACCCCATACGAAGCAGTACTTC.

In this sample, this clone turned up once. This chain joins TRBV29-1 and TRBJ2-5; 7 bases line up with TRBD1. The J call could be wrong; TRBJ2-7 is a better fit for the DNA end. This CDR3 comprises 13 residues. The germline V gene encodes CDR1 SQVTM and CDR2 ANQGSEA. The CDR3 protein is CSVEGTQGYEQYF. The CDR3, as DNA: TGCAGCGTTGAAGGGACACAGGGGTACGAGCAGTACTTC.

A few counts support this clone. The CDR3: CATTPGGGTEAFF. Written as DNA, the CDR3 is TGTGCCACCACCCCGGGGGGGGGCACTGAAGCTTTCTTT. The chain recombines TRBV7-9 with TRBJ1-1, with D possibly TRBD1 on 5 matching bases. The V end lost 10 bases, the J end lost 4 bases, and 16 bases lay between the germline ends. There are 13 residues in the CDR3. CDR1 SEHNR and CDR2 FQNEAQ come from the germline V gene (reference sequence).

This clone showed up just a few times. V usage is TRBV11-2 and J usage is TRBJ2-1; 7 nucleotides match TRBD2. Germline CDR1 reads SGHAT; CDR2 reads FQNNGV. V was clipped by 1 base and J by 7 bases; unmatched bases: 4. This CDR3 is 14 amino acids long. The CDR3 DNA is TGTGCCAGCAGCTTAGGTGGGGGGGTTAATGAGCAGTTCTTC. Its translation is CASSLGGGVNEQFF.